These T cell receptor beta chains were read from a single sample in a study of post-analysis software for immune sequencing data. Each CDR3 protein is one row after TCRdb ran MiXCR on the PCR reads. The table lists some 450,000 distinct CDR3 sequences, less than 45% of them singletons. What was sequenced was blood. These TCRs come from a girl aged 5 to 17 with multiple sclerosis. CDR3s include the opening cysteine and the closing phenylalanine or tryptophan. D genes are given only for firm matches. Clone sizes are given selectively: once, few, many, or a class where the clone is expanded.

d_call	v_call	j_call	clone_size	cdr3_aa	cdr3_nt
.	TRBV18	TRBJ1-5	.	CASSLQGFDQPQHF	TGTGCCAGCTCGTTACAGGGTTTCGATCAGCCCCAGCATTTT
.	TRBV5-1	TRBJ2-3	few	CASRRESDTQYF	TGCGCCAGCAGGCGGGAATCCGATACGCAGTATTTT
.	TRBV20-1	TRBJ2-1	.	CSADSASYNEQFF	TGCAGTGCTGACAGCGCATCCTACAATGAGCAGTTCTTC
.	TRBV6-5	TRBJ2-5	few	CASRVAGAETQYF	TGTGCCAGCAGGGTGGCGGGGGCAGAGACCCAGTACTTC
.	TRBV7-3	TRBJ2-5	.	CASSFQGTREETQYF	TGTGCCAGCAGCTTCCAAGGGACTCGCGAAGAGACCCAGTACTTC
.	TRBV12-3/TRBV12-4	TRBJ2-1	.	CASSYRETQFF	TGTGCCAGCAGTTACAGGGAGACCCAGTTCTTC
.	TRBV27	TRBJ2-1	few	CASSLSDGSKEQFF	TGTGCCAGCAGTTTATCGGACGGCTCCAAGGAGCAGTTCTTC
TRBD1	TRBV20-1	TRBJ2-5	many	CSARPDRGQETQYF	TGCAGTGCTAGACCAGACAGGGGTCAAGAGACCCAGTACTTC
TRBD2	TRBV20-1	TRBJ2-4	once	CSASLRERDRLAKNIQCF	TGCAGTGCTAGTCTGCGGGAGCGAGATAGGCTAGCCAAAAACATTCAGTGCTTC
TRBD1	TRBV24-1	TRBJ1-2	few	CATSERTGPRWYGYTF	TGTGCCACCAGTGAACGGACAGGGCCGAGGTGGTATGGCTACACCTTC
TRBD2	TRBV5-1	TRBJ2-1	.	CTSSWTSLGGHEQFF	TGCACCAGCAGCTGGACTAGCCTAGGGGGGCATGAGCAGTTCTTC
.	TRBV12-3/TRBV12-4	TRBJ2-1	.	CASTQGFYNEQFF	TGTGCCAGCACCCAGGGGTTTTACAATGAGCAGTTCTTC
.	TRBV28	TRBJ2-7	.	CASRRDASYEQYF	TGTGCCAGCAGACGGGACGCCTCCTACGAGCAGTACTTC
.	TRBV20-1	TRBJ2-7	.	CSARAFEGIADEQYF	TGCAGTGCTAGAGCCTTCGAAGGGATCGCGGACGAGCAGTACTTC
.	TRBV7-2	TRBJ2-7	.	CASSLAQTDTTYVQYF	TGTGCCAGCAGCTTAGCCCAGACAGACACCACCTACGTGCAGTACTTC
.	TRBV5-1	TRBJ1-2	.	CASSPGEEQGGYTF	TGCGCCAGCAGCCCCGGGGAGGAGCAGGGTGGCTACACCTTC
.	TRBV5-5	TRBJ2-5	few	CASSLVPPETQYF	TGTGCCAGCAGCTTGGTTCCCCCGGAGACCCAGTACTTC
.	TRBV20-1	TRBJ2-1	.	CSARVLAASYNEQFF	TGCAGTGCTAGAGTTTTAGCGGCATCCTACAATGAGCAGTTCTTC
.	TRBV10-3	TRBJ2-7	.	CAISEGAGSSYEQYF	TGTGCCATCAGTGAGGGAGCGGGTAGCTCCTACGAGCAGTACTTC
.	TRBV20-1	TRBJ2-3	.	CSATDPPDTQYF	TGCAGTGCCACGGACCCCCCAGATACGCAGTATTTT
.	TRBV12-3/TRBV12-4	TRBJ2-2	.	CASRPLSLAGELFF	TGTGCCAGCAGGCCCTTATCCCTCGCCGGGGAGCTGTTTTTT
TRBD1	TRBV12-3/TRBV12-4	TRBJ1-5	.	CASTRGQRNQPQHF	TGTGCCAGCACCCGGGGACAGCGAAATCAGCCCCAGCATTTT
.	TRBV29-1	TRBJ2-7	.	CSIGSWGLDNYEQYF	TGCAGCATTGGCTCGTGGGGGCTGGATAACTACGAGCAGTACTTC
.	TRBV5-1	TRBJ2-1	few	CASSAVTSWGYNEQFF	TGCGCCAGCAGCGCTGTGACCAGCTGGGGTTACAATGAGCAGTTCTTC
.	TRBV10-2	TRBJ2-7	few	CASSETAEQYF	TGCGCCAGCAGTGAGACCGCCGAGCAGTACTTC
TRBD1	TRBV28	TRBJ2-7	few	CASSLGGTGPYEQYF	TGTGCCAGCAGTTTAGGGGGGACAGGACCCTACGAGCAGTACTTC
.	TRBV6-5	TRBJ2-7	.	CASSYSFLSYEQYF	TGTGCCAGCAGTTACTCGTTCCTCTCCTACGAGCAGTACTTC
TRBD1	TRBV27	TRBJ2-7	few	CASSQQGLEQYF	TGTGCCAGCAGCCAACAGGGGCTCGAGCAGTACTTC
TRBD2	TRBV12-3/TRBV12-4	TRBJ2-1	.	CASILTLAGNEQFF	TGTGCCAGTATACTCACTTTAGCGGGGAATGAGCAGTTCTTC
.	TRBV10-3	TRBJ1-1	.	CAISGQQNTEAFF	TGTGCCATCAGTGGACAGCAGAACACTGAAGCTTTCTTT
.	TRBV21-1	TRBJ2-3	few	CASSRGVGTDTQYF	TGTGCCAGCAGCAGGGGGGTTGGGACAGATACGCAGTATTTT
TRBD1	TRBV9	TRBJ1-6	few	CASSVDQGASSPLHF	TGTGCCAGCAGCGTAGACCAGGGGGCGAGTTCACCCCTCCACTTT
TRBD1	TRBV6-2/TRBV6-3	TRBJ2-7	.	CASTGWRQGTAEQYF	TGTGCCAGCACCGGGTGGAGACAGGGGACAGCCGAGCAGTACTTC
.	TRBV7-2	TRBJ2-3	few	CASSFSFTQYF	TGTGCCAGCAGCTTTTCGTTTACGCAGTATTTT
.	TRBV7-6	TRBJ2-1	.	CASSPLAGGFGDEQFF	TGTGCCAGCAGCCCCCTGGCAGGGGGGTTTGGAGATGAGCAGTTCTTC
TRBD2	TRBV29-1	TRBJ2-1	.	CVTSGLSYNEQFF	TGTGTTACTAGCGGCCTTTCCTACAATGAGCAGTTCTTC
.	TRBV11-1	TRBJ2-1	many	CASSLRQRSRDEQFF	TGTGCCAGCAGCTTGCGGCAGCGGAGTAGGGATGAGCAGTTCTTC
.	TRBV5-1	TRBJ1-4	few	CASSPTVNNEKLFF	TGCGCCAGCAGCCCAACGGTTAATAATGAAAAACTGTTTTTT
TRBD2	TRBV20-1	TRBJ2-3	few	CSAIPKQREGTDTQYF	TGCAGTGCTATACCAAAGCAACGGGAGGGCACAGATACGCAGTATTTT
TRBD2	TRBV15	TRBJ2-3	few	CATSKTSGSTDTQYF	TGTGCCACCAGCAAAACTAGCGGGAGCACAGATACGCAGTATTTT
.	TRBV9	TRBJ2-7	.	CASSAQPLGSVYEQYF	TGTGCCAGCAGCGCACAACCTCTGGGCAGTGTCTACGAGCAGTACTTC
TRBD2	TRBV5-1	TRBJ2-5	.	CASRPRLAGGEETQYF	TGCGCCAGCAGACCCAGACTAGCGGGAGGGGAAGAGACCCAGTACTTC
TRBD1	TRBV7-2	TRBJ1-1	.	CASRTGGASFHTEAFF	TGTGCCAGCAGGACAGGGGGGGCGAGTTTCCACACTGAAGCTTTCTTT
TRBD2	TRBV28	TRBJ2-3	few	CASSSPYRLASTDTQYF	TGTGCCAGCAGTTCCCCTTATAGACTAGCGAGCACAGATACGCAGTATTTT
.	TRBV6-5	TRBJ1-5	.	CASSYSMGRNQPQHF	TGTGCCAGCAGTTACTCGATGGGCAGAAATCAGCCCCAGCATTTT
.	TRBV20-1	TRBJ2-7	few	CSATAAGDNSDEQYF	TGCAGTGCTACCGCCGCCGGGGATAATTCGGACGAGCAGTACTTC
.	TRBV11-1	TRBJ2-1	few	CASSLEGYGNNEQFF	TGTGCCAGCAGCTTAGAGGGGTACGGGAACAATGAGCAGTTCTTC
TRBD2	TRBV19	TRBJ2-4	few	CASSIGTAGANIQYF	TGTGCCAGTAGTATAGGAACAGCGGGGGCGAACATTCAGTACTTC
.	TRBV9	TRBJ2-6	few	CASNKGSGANVRTF	TGTGCCAGCAACAAAGGCTCTGGGGCCAACGTCCGGACTTTC
TRBD2	TRBV14	TRBJ2-1	.	CASSRVPLAGGNEQFF	TGTGCCAGCAGCCGCGTCCCTCTAGCGGGAGGCAATGAGCAGTTCTTC
.	TRBV29-1	TRBJ1-1	few	CSVEVQGNTEAFF	TGCAGCGTTGAAGTGCAGGGGAACACTGAAGCTTTCTTT